Sequencing of this TCR beta chain was carried out in a study of T cell responses to AZD1222 COVID-19 vaccine. Findings of the study overall: Most donors were white British, females outnumbered males, and clonal diversity was possibly underestimated. Spike was spanned by vaccine-associated CD4 TCRs, which were dominant at 160-218 and 743-854.

Germline V gene sequence: CDR1 SGHTS, CDR2 YDEGEE. This CDR3 has 16 residues. With V trimmed by 3 bases and J by 3 bases, 5 bases remained unmatched. With regard to this clone: Its target is unknown.

Method: immunoSEQ multiplex PCR; TCRdb's copy keeps in-frame clones and lacks some. This sample has 95,000 to 100,000 clones, with about 86% found just once. This sequence was found in an adult in good health. The sequenced sample was peripheral blood, obtained on day 0 of AZD1222 vaccination. This chain connects TRBV5-8 to TRBJ2-1, with 11 bases lining up with TRBD1. The CDR3 spells CASSSMGQGVYNEQFF. The CDR3, as DNA: TGTGCCAGCAGCTCAATGGGACAGGGGGTCTACAATGAGCAGTTCTTC.